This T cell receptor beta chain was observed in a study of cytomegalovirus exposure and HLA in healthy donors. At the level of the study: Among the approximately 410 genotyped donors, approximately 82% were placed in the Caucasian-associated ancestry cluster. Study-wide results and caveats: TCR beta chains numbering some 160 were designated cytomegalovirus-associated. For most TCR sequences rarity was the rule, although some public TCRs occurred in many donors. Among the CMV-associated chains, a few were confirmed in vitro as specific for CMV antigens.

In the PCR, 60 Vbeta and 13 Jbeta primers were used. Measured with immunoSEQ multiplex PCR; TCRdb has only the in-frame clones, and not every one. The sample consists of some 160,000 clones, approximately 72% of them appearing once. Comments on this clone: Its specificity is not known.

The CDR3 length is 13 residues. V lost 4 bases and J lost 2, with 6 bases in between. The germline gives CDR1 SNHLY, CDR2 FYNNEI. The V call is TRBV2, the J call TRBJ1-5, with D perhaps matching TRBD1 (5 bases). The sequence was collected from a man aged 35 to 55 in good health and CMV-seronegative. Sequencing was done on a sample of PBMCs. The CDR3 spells CASSGGGNQPQHF. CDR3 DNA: TGTGCCAGCAGTGGGGGGGGCAATCAGCCCCAGCATTTT.